This T cell receptor (beta chain) was profiled in a study of T cells after yellow fever vaccination. Study-level points and caveats: Clonotypes appearing in both CD4 and CD8 compartments existed, and their share was small. Reappearing after the booster were most of the clones from primary vaccination (roughly 96% CD4, approximately 89% CD8). Peaking faster, on day 5 versus 15, the secondary response was nonetheless weaker.

CDR1 and CDR2 from the germline V gene are LGHNA and YNFKEQ. Trimming removed 4 bases from V and 5 bases from J, with 21 bases in between. CDR3 length: 16 residues. 5'RACE template switching generated TCR cDNA, adding a universal primer site and UMIs. TCRdb re-called the 5' RACE reads with MiXCR, one entry per CDR3 protein. This sample has 300,000 to 400,000 distinct CDR3 sequences; roughly 4% occur once, and the top ten carry roughly a quarter. This clonotype appeared a few times. The antigen remains unidentified. This sequence joins TRBV4-2 and TRBJ2-7, with a tentative D call TRBD2 (5 bases). The material was PBMCs, obtained 5 days after the yellow fever booster vaccination. This clonotype was sampled from a man aged 18 to 29 who received the YFV17D yellow fever vaccine. The CDR3 is CASSPPLLVSVDEQYF. For the CDR3, the DNA is TGTGCCAGCAGCCCGCCCCTACTAGTTTCCGTCGACGAGCAGTACTTC.